The clone carrying this TCR beta chain was observed at least ten times. Its matching antigen is unknown. The data derive from a study of blood T cells in healthy people across ages. The authors ran a second PCR of about 7 to 11 cycles using a sample-barcoded 5' primer and a J-beta primer mix. TCRdb used MiXCR to reprocess the 5' RACE reads, holding one entry per CDR3 protein. The sample records about 650,000 distinct CDR3 sequences, about 34% being singletons. The CDR3 spans 15 residues. CDR1 is MNHEY and CDR2 is SMNVEV in the germline V gene (reference sequence). The V segment lost 9 bases and the J segment 5 bases; nucleotides outside the gene matches: 11. Study-level points and caveats: Using unsorted PBMCs precluded a conclusive naive versus antigen-experienced comparison.

The sequence was obtained from a woman of 80 years or more in good health. The sequenced material came from blood. The chain recombines TRBV27 with TRBJ2-1; TRBD2 matches at 9 bases. The DNA of the CDR3 is TGTGCCAGTACCCCCAGCGGGGGGTTTAACAATGAGCAGTTCTTC. Encoded protein: CASTPSGGFNNEQFF.